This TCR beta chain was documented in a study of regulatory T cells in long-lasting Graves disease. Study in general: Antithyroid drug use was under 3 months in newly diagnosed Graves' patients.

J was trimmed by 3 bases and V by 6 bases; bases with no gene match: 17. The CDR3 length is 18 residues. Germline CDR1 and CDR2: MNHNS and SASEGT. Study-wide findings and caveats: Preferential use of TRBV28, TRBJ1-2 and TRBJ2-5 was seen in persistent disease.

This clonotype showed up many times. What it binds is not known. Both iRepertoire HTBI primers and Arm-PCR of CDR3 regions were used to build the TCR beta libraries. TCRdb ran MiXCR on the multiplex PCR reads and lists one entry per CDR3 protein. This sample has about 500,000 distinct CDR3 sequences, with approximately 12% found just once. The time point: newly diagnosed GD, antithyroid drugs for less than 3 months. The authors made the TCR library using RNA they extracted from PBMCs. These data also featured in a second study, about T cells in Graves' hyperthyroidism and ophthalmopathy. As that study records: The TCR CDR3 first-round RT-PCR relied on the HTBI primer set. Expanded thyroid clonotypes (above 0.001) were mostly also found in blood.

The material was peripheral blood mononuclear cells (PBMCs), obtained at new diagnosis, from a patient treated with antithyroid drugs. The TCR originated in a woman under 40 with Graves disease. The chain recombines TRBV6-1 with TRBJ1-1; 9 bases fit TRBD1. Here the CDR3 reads CASRSRLRTGEVHTEAFF. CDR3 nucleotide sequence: TGTGCCAGCAGGTCACGATTGAGGACAGGGGAGGTGCACACTGAAGCTTTCTTT.